The entry below describes one T cell receptor beta chain. Its specificity is unknown. This sample was included in a study of CD8+ T cells in alopecia areata. Study as a whole: A 6-month period off drug followed tofacitinib, which lasted 6 to 18 months. Scoring of treated patients' severity used the percentage of affected scalp area.

After removal of 4 bases from V and 3 bases from J, the junction contained 10 bases not matched to a gene. The CDR3 extends over 16 amino acids. Looked up from germline, CDR1 is SGDLS and CDR2 is YYNGEE. cDNA reverse transcribed from extracted RNA served as the sequencing template. Sequencing was performed with immunoSEQ multiplex PCR; in TCRdb, only in-frame clones are kept and a portion is missing. Counted here are 90,000 to 100,000 clones, about 64% occurring once; the ten biggest clones make up roughly a sixth. Regarding the study as a whole: Patients showed less clear TCR sequence sharing than mice, possibly partly because of HLA diversity.

The treatment here: oral pan-JAK inhibitor, 5-10 mg twice daily. The sequence came from a human donor with alopecia areata. The V and J genes are TRBV9 and TRBJ1-2, with TRBD1 identical over 9 bases. Sequencing was performed on CD8+ T cells sorted from blood, taken at week 4, from a patient treated with tofacitinib. The CDR3 reads CASSPPGDREDYGYTF. Here the CDR3 DNA reads TGTGCCAGCAGCCCACCCGGGGACAGGGAGGACTATGGCTACACCTTC. The variable domain in full, completed from reference TRBV9 and TRBJ1-2, reads DSGVTQTPKHLITATGQRVTLRCSPRSGDLSVYWYQQSLDQGLQFLIQYYNGEERAKGNILERFSAQQFPDLHSELNLSSLELGDSALYFCASSPPGDREDYGYTFGSGTRLTVV.